A selection of T cell receptor beta chains follows, all from one sample in a study of PD-L1 blockade in urothelial cancer. The protocol was immunoSEQ multiplex PCR, while the TCRdb copy is restricted to in-frame clones and leaves out a portion. The table lists more than 95,000 clones, 75% to 90% of them singletons. Source: PBMCs, taken around atezolizumab (anti-PD-L1) treatment. The receptors come from a man between 60 and 75 years old with urothelial cancer. CDR3s include the opening cysteine and the closing phenylalanine or tryptophan. A D gene is named only where the DNA matches it firmly.

J gene: TRBJ1-6
V gene: TRBV4-2
D gene: TRBD1
CDR3 protein: CASSRVLPGQGFSHNSPLHF

J gene: TRBJ2-5
V gene: TRBV28
D gene: -
CDR3 protein: CASARGAEETQYF

J gene: TRBJ2-7
V gene: TRBV14
D gene: -
CDR3 protein: CASSQDPAGLTKQYF

J gene: TRBJ2-2
V gene: TRBV12-5
D gene: TRBD1
CDR3 protein: CASGPWTGNTGELFF

J gene: TRBJ1-4
V gene: TRBV6-5
D gene: -
CDR3 protein: CASTYSPPTNEKLFF

J gene: TRBJ2-1
V gene: TRBV2
D gene: TRBD2
CDR3 protein: CASSLPTSGNEQFF

J gene: TRBJ1-5
V gene: TRBV5-6
D gene: TRBD1
CDR3 protein: CASSFRDRRNQPQHF

J gene: TRBJ2-2
V gene: TRBV4-2
D gene: TRBD1
CDR3 protein: CASSQDWDRFTGELFF

J gene: TRBJ2-7
V gene: TRBV7-2
D gene: -
CDR3 protein: CASSPTGDLSYEQYF

J gene: TRBJ2-2
V gene: TRBV15
D gene: -
CDR3 protein: CASTSAGLNTGELFF

J gene: TRBJ1-2
V gene: TRBV10-3
D gene: TRBD1
CDR3 protein: CAISPGQGVGYTF

J gene: TRBJ1-5
V gene: TRBV19
D gene: -
CDR3 protein: CASSPETGWGQPQHF

J gene: TRBJ2-7
V gene: TRBV6-5
D gene: TRBD1
CDR3 protein: CASSRDRGEYEQYF

J gene: TRBJ2-1
V gene: TRBV21-1
D gene: -
CDR3 protein: CASSKRTSGSKHNEQFF

J gene: TRBJ1-2
V gene: TRBV28
D gene: -
CDR3 protein: CASSPPISQGYGYTF

J gene: TRBJ2-7
V gene: TRBV7-2
D gene: -
CDR3 protein: CASSLGQIYEQYF

J gene: TRBJ2-5
V gene: TRBV11-3
D gene: TRBD2
CDR3 protein: CASSLDSGSLQETQYF

J gene: TRBJ2-2
V gene: TRBV5-6
D gene: TRBD1
CDR3 protein: CASSLLGQSNTGELFF

J gene: TRBJ2-3
V gene: TRBV28
D gene: TRBD2
CDR3 protein: CASSFSPSGISNIYTDTQYF

J gene: TRBJ2-5
V gene: TRBV5-1
D gene: -
CDR3 protein: CASSLVGGQETQYF

J gene: TRBJ2-1
V gene: TRBV10-2
D gene: -
CDR3 protein: CASSAQGPYNEQFF

J gene: TRBJ2-7
V gene: TRBV7-9
D gene: TRBD1
CDR3 protein: CASSSLPGQGSSYEQYF